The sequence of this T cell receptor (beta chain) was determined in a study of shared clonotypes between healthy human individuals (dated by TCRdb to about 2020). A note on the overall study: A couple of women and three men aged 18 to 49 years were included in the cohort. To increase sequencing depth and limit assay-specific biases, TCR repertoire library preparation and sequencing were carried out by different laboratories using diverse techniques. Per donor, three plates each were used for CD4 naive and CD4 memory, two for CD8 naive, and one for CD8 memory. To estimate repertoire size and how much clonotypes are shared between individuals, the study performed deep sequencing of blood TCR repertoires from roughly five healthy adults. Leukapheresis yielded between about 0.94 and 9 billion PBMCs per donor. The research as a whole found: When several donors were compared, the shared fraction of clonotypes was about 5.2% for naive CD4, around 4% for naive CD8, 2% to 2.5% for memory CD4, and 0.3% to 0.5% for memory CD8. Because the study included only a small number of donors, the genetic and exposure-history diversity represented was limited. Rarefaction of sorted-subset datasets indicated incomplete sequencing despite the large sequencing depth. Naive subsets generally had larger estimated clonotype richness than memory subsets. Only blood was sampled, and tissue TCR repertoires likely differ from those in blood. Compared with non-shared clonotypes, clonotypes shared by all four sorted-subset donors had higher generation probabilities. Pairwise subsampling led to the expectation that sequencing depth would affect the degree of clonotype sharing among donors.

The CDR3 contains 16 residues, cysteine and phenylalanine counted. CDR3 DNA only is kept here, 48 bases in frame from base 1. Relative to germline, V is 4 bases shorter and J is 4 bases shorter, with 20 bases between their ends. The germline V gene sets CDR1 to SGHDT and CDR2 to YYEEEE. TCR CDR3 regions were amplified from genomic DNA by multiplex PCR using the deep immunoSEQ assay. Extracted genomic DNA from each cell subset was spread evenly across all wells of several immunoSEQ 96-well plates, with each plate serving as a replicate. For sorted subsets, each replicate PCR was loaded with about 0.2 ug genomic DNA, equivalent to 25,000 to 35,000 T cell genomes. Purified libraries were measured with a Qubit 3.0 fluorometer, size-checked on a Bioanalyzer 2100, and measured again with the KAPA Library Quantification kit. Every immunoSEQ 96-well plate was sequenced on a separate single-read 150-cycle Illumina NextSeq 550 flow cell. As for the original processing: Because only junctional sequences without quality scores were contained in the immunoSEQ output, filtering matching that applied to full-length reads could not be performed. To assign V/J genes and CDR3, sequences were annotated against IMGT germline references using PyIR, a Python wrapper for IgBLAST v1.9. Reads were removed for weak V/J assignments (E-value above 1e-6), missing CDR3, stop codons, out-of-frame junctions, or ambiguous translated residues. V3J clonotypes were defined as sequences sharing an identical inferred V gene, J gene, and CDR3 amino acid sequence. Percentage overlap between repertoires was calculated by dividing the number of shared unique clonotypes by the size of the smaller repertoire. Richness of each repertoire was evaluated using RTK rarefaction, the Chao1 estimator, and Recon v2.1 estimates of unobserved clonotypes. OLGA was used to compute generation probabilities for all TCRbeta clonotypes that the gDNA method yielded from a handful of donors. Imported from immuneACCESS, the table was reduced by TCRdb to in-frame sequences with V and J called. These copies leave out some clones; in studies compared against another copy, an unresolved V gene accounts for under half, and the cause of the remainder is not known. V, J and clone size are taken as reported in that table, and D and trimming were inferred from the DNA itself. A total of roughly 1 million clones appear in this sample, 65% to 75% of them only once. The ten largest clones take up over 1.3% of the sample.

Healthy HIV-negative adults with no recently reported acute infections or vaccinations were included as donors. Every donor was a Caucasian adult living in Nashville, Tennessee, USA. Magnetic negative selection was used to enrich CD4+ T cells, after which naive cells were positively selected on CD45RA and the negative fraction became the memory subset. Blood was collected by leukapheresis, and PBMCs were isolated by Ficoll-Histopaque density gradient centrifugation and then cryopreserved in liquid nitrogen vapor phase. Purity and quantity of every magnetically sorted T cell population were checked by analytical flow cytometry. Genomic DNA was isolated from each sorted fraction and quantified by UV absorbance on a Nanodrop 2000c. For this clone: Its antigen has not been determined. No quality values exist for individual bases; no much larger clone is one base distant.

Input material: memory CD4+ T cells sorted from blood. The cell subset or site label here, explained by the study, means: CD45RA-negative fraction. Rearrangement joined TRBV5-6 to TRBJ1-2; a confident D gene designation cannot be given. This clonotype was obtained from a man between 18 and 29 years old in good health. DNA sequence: TGTGCCAGCAGCCCCCCGTGGGGAGGTGGGGTCTATGGCTACACCTTC. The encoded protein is CASSPPWGGGVYGYTF. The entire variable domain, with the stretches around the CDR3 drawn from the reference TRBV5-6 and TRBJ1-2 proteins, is DAGVTQSPTHLIKTRGQQVTLRCSPKSGHDTVSWYQQALGQGPQFIFQYYEEEERQRGNFPDRFSGHQFPNYSSELNVNALLLGDSALYLCASSPPWGGGVYGYTFGSGTRLTVV.